These 23 T cell receptor beta chains were sequenced from one sample in a study of CD8 T cells in Susac syndrome. When the RNA was reverse transcribed, random hexamers were used with an input of about 0.45 to 1 ug. TCRdb reprocessed the immunoSEQ multiplex PCR reads with MiXCR, giving one entry per CDR3 protein. The table has about 300,000 distinct CDR3 sequences, 92% seen once; the top ten hold approximately 0.065%. Sequencing was performed on CD4+ T cells from PBMCs. The receptors shown here come from a human donor with multiple sclerosis.

The genes are TRBV6-6 and TRBJ2-3; 8 nucleotides line up with TRBD1. Germline V gene sequence: CDR1 MNHNY, CDR2 SVGAGI (reference sequence). The junction had 10 bases not matched to a gene; V was cut back by 6 bases and J by 2 bases. The CDR3 is 16 amino acids. CDR3 coding DNA: TGTGCCAGCAGCCGCACGACAGGGGCAGTCACAGATACGCAGTATTTT. This translates into CASSRTTGAVTDTQYF.

The genes are TRBV7-9 and TRBJ2-1; D gene uncertain. This CDR3 has 14 residues. Per germline, CDR1 SEHNR and CDR2 FQNEAQ (reference sequence). V lost 0 bases to trimming and J lost 7 bases, with 10 bases between them. This CDR3 reads CASSLAQSVNEQFF. The CDR3 coding sequence is TGTGCCAGCAGCTTAGCGCAGAGTGTAAATGAGCAGTTCTTC.

This clonotype was detected a few times. The chain joins TRBV25-1 to TRBJ1-1; D is uncertain. Germline V lookup: CDR1 MGHDK, CDR2 SYGVNS. The CDR3 sequence is 12 residues long. Trimming shortened V by 8 bases and J by 0 bases, and 7 bases separated the two germline ends. CDR3 coding DNA: TGTGCCAGCCGGGCCTTGAACACTGAAGCTTTCTTT. Translation: CASRALNTEAFF.

The chain carries TRBV19 and TRBJ1-1; 10 positions match TRBD1. Trimming at V came to 6 bases and at J to 3 bases, leaving 7 bases not matched to a gene. This CDR3 spans 15 amino acids. Germline values: CDR1 LNHDA, CDR2 SQIVND (reference sequence). CDR3 coding DNA: TGTGCCAGTAGCATTTCCGGGACAGGGGACACTGAAGCTTTCTTT. Amino acid sequence: CASSISGTGDTEAFF.

This chain links TRBV21-1 with TRBJ2-1. TRBV21-1 is termed a pseudogene. The CDR3 is 15 amino acids. CDR3 in amino acids: CASSLRGPPNNEQFF. CDR3 nucleotide sequence: TGTGCCAGCAGCCTCCGTGGACCCCCTAACAATGAGCAGTTCTTC.

The gene calls are TRBV6-2 or TRBV6-3 and TRBJ2-7; 7 nucleotides agree with TRBD1. Losses at the gene ends were 6 bases for V and 5 bases for J; bases not matched to a gene: 4. Per germline, CDR1 MNHEY and CDR2 SVGEGT. The length of the CDR3 is 12 residues. CDR3 residues: CASSRTGNEQYF. The DNA of the CDR3 is TGTGCCAGCAGCAGGACAGGAAACGAGCAGTACTTC.

The chain couples TRBV7-2 to TRBJ2-7; 8 bases are a match to TRBD2. The germline V gene encodes CDR1 SGHTA and CDR2 FQGNSA. This CDR3 comprises 18 residues. The trim removed 1 base at V and 0 bases at J, leaving 11 bases unmatched. The CDR3 reads CASSLGRLGGRSSYEQYF. In DNA form, the CDR3 reads TGTGCCAGCAGCTTAGGGCGGTTGGGCGGGAGGTCCTCCTACGAGCAGTACTTC.

This chain links TRBV7-9 with TRBJ2-1, with 9 bases lining up with TRBD2. The CDR3 spans 15 residues. V lost 8 bases to trimming and J lost 3 bases; unmatched junction nucleotides: 8. Germline-derived CDR1 and CDR2 are SEHNR and FQNEAQ (reference sequence). The CDR3 here is CASARAGGGYNEQFF. CDR3 DNA: TGTGCCAGCGCTAGGGCGGGAGGGGGCTACAATGAGCAGTTCTTC.

This chain uses TRBV29-1 with TRBJ1-1; D remains ambiguous. The germline gives CDR1 SQVTM, CDR2 ANQGSEA. The CDR3 is made up of 13 amino acids. V lost 6 bases and J lost 1, with 12 bases in between. The CDR3 loop reads CSVTSGGNTEAFF. The CDR3 DNA reads as TGCAGCGTCACAAGTGGTGGGAACACTGAAGCTTTCTTT.

The chain has TRBV7-2 and TRBJ1-2; D call uncertain. In germline, CDR1 is SGHTA, CDR2 FQGNSA. Deletions cut 1 base from V and 0 bases from J, with 9 bases between. The CDR3 loop spans 15 amino acids. Here the CDR3 reads CASSLGRSANYGYTF. DNA of the CDR3: TGTGCCAGCAGCTTAGGGAGGTCCGCTAACTATGGCTACACCTTC.

This clonotype was seen more than once but under ten times. This chain joins TRBV7-3 and TRBJ1-1; D gene unclear. Germline CDR1 SGHTA, CDR2 FQGTGA. This CDR3 has 13 residues. V shed 9 bases and J shed 4 bases, with 15 bases lying between them. CDR3 DNA: TGTGCCAGTAGCACGACGGGGAGCACTGAAGCTTTCTTT. This sequence encodes CASSTTGSTEAFF.

This clonotype was recorded once. This sequence joins TRBV2 and TRBJ2-1; 11 bases are a match to TRBD2. The CDR3 is 15 residues long. The J segment lost 7 bases and the V segment lost 7 bases, leaving 9 bases of the junction unmatched. CDR1 SNHLY and CDR2 FYNNEI come from the germline V gene. The CDR3 coding sequence is TGTGCCAGCACCCCCGGACTAGCGGGTCTTAATGAGCAGTTCTTC. Its protein product is CASTPGLAGLNEQFF.

The gene calls are TRBV10-3 and TRBJ1-5; a possible D gene is TRBD1 (6 bases). CDR3 size: 13 residues. V lost 3 bases and J lost 5, with 8 bases in between. CDR1 and CDR2 (germline): ENHRY, SYGVKD. CDR3 in DNA: TGTGCCATCAGTGATTCAGGGGATCAGCCCCAGCATTTT. Translation gives CAISDSGDQPQHF.

This clonotype came up once. The chain recombines TRBV20-1 with TRBJ2-3; TRBD2 matches 11 bases. V dropped 5 bases and J dropped 2; count of bases not matched to a gene: 15. This CDR3 has 18 residues. Germline CDR1 DFQATT, CDR2 SNEGSKA (reference sequence). Here the CDR3 reads CSAQRVLAGAPFTDTQYF. CDR3 in DNA: TGCAGTGCTCAAAGAGTACTAGCGGGAGCCCCTTTCACAGATACGCAGTATTTT.

The chain couples TRBV6-6 to TRBJ1-6, with D unresolved. Germline-derived CDR1 and CDR2 are MNHNY and SVGAGI (reference sequence). This CDR3 has 13 amino acids. With 2 bases removed from V and 11 bases from J, the gap between germline ends came to 10 bases. For the CDR3, the DNA is TGTGCCAGCAGTTACGGTCCGAAGCCACCCCTCCACTTT. It codes for CASSYGPKPPLHF.

The chain is built from TRBV20-1 and TRBJ1-2; TRBD1 agrees at 10 bases. The CDR3 is 14 amino acids. Germline CDR1 is DFQATT and CDR2 is SNEGSKA (reference sequence). The V and J ends lost 3 bases and 2 bases, in that order; junction bases with no gene match: 3. The CDR3, as DNA: TGCAGTGCTAGGGGGGACAGGGGCAACTATGGCTACACCTTC. Protein sequence: CSARGDRGNYGYTF.

The rearrangement links TRBV29-1 to TRBJ2-7; a weak D match, TRBD2 (6 bases). CDR3 length: 12 amino acids. The germline V and J ends were trimmed by 4 bases and 7 bases, with 14 bases remaining between them. From germline, CDR1 is SQVTM and CDR2 ANQGSEA. CDR3 loop: CSVVGGSLEQYF. The CDR3 nucleotides are TGCAGCGTTGTAGGAGGGAGCTTGGAGCAGTACTTC.

The V call is TRBV3-1, the J call TRBJ2-1; 11 bases fit TRBD2. V lost 3 bases and J lost 4; bases outside the gene matches: 5. The CDR3 consists of 16 residues. Germline V gene data show CDR1 as LGHDT and CDR2 as YNNKEL (reference sequence). CDR3 amino acids: CASSHVTSGVYNEQFF. In DNA, the CDR3 is TGTGCCAGCAGCCACGTGACTAGCGGGGTTTACAATGAGCAGTTCTTC.

V and J are TRBV12-3 or TRBV12-4 and TRBJ2-1, with a weak D call TRBD1 (6 bases). The CDR3 is 18 residues long. Trimming shortened V by 3 bases and J by 4 bases, and 22 bases separated the two germline ends. This CDR3 is CASSFRVGGDRTYNEQFF. DNA for the CDR3: TGTGCCAGCAGTTTCAGGGTAGGGGGAGATAGGACTTACAATGAGCAGTTCTTC.

The gene calls are TRBV18 and TRBJ2-5; 7 bases match TRBD1. The CDR3 has 14 residues. Unmatched junction bases numbered 3, after V lost 3 bases and J lost 2 bases. CDR1 KGHSH and CDR2 LQKENI come from the germline V gene. The chain's CDR3 is CASSPGQVQETQYF. The CDR3 bases are TGTGCCAGCTCACCTGGACAGGTTCAAGAGACCCAGTACTTC.

This chain links TRBV29-1 with TRBJ2-7, with 9 bases matching TRBD1. The CDR3 is made up of 13 amino acids. Germline V lookup: CDR1 SQVTM, CDR2 ANQGSEA. Losses at the gene ends were 4 bases for V and 6 bases for J; bases not matched to a gene: 7. CDR3 residues: CSVGQGDALEQYF. The CDR3 DNA reads TGCAGCGTTGGACAGGGGGACGCTCTCGAGCAGTACTTC.

The chain links TRBV7-8 to TRBJ1-3; D is possibly TRBD1 (5 bases). CDR1 is SGHVS, CDR2 FQNEAQ, per germline. V was pared by 1 base and J by 8 bases, with 15 bases between. The CDR3 covers 15 residues. The CDR3 coding sequence is TGTGCCAGCAGCTTAGGGCTGCAGGGTTTGGACACCATATATTTT. Encoded protein: CASSLGLQGLDTIYF.

The V and J genes are TRBV29-1 and TRBJ2-5; unclear D gene. CDR1 and CDR2 from the germline V gene are SQVTM and ANQGSEA. Trimming cost V 3 bases and J 5 bases, with 10 bases left between them. The CDR3 runs 12 residues. CDR3 nucleotide sequence: TGCAGCGTTGAGGAAGGGAAGGAGACCCAGTACTTC. It translates to CSVEEGKETQYF.